This is a list of T cell receptor beta chains from one sample in a study of long-term antiretroviral therapy in people with HIV. TCRdb keeps only in-frame clones here, not all; method: immunoSEQ multiplex PCR. Among some 25,000 clones, approximately 78% were seen once, and the ten largest hold around 8.3%. The sequences come from unsorted PBMCs, collected 3 years after starting antiretroviral therapy. These receptors were obtained from a man in his forties with HIV. The conserved cysteine and the conserved F or W are not part of the CDR3 here. A D gene is named only where the DNA matches it firmly.

cdr3_aa d_call v_call
ASSTGSSEQF - TRBV10-1
ASSWTVNTEAF - TRBV5-4
ASSLDDYEAF - TRBV5-4
ASSFLGASTDTQY - TRBV5-1
ASSLGLAGTDTQY TRBD2 TRBV5-1
ASRDFYEQY - TRBV6-1
ASSFDRDQPQH TRBD1 TRBV5-1
ASSLAGSYEQY TRBD2 TRBV10-1
SARATPDQPQH - TRBV29-1
ASSLGGGRTDTQY - TRBV5-8
ARSPGQVNSPLH TRBD1 TRBV5-3
ASSLVRDGYNEQF - TRBV5-6
ASSTAQGNTGELF - TRBV19
ASSLGPLATGGIVEQF TRBD2 TRBV7-2
ASSSGGRETQY TRBD1 TRBV7-3
ASSNYQETQY - TRBV27
ASSPDLDRLLSYEQY - TRBV18
ASSQDRTLNTGELF - TRBV4-2
ASSTAGTGNEQY TRBD1 TRBV7-2
ASGPGQISGNTIY - TRBV12-5
ASSFGQGNQPQH TRBD1 TRBV11-2
ASSLYASGGPRD TRBD2 TRBV13
ASSSGGGRNTDTQY TRBD2 TRBV6-4
ATSSGDATNEKLF - TRBV15
ASSRRSYEQY - TRBV18
ASSLPPSGKENEQF TRBD2 TRBV5-6
ASSLLWDSPLH - TRBV27
ASSTGHYNEQF - TRBV19
ASSFGAGVQETQY TRBD2 TRBV7-2
SVEPQTDTQY - TRBV29-1
ATSRGIPNTGELF - TRBV15
ASSRDRGNNEKLF TRBD1 TRBV18
ASSPSLAYEQY - TRBV6-6
ASSSTGPGNQPQH - TRBV7-9
ASSPAPEQVIYGYT - TRBV5-1
SVVGGSNTEAF - TRBV29-1
ASSLVGGTGVQYEQY TRBD1 TRBV5-1
ASSAPTLSQVYEQY - TRBV11-2
ASPIGEYTGELF - TRBV18
ASSLWTEFYEQY - TRBV11-2
ASSPRGGGNNSPLH - TRBV9
ASSHKPEGTEAF - TRBV6-4